The entry that follows covers one TCR beta chain sequence. Other DNA sequences of this sample code for an identical CDR3. The method was immunoSEQ multiplex PCR; TCRdb's version includes in-frame clones alone and lacks a portion of them. The repertoire holds some 2 million clones, with 90% to 95% as singletons. The source of the sample is a study of shared clonotypes between healthy human individuals. Unmatched junction bases numbered 3, after V lost 0 bases and J lost 2 bases. There are 15 residues in the CDR3. Germline-derived CDR1 and CDR2 are MNHNY and SVGAGI (reference sequence). This clonotype was sampled from a man younger than 35 in good health. The chain couples TRBV6-6 to TRBJ1-2; 7 bases agree with TRBD1. Material: naive CD4+ T cells sorted from blood. Stated subset: CD45RA+ positively selected. CDR3 region: CASSYSDRSNYGYTF. CDR3 bases: TGTGCCAGCAGTTACTCGGACAGGAGCAACTATGGCTACACCTTC.